The clone carrying this TCR beta chain came up a few times. What it binds is not known. The data derive from a study of blood T cells in healthy people across ages. In the study overall: Capturing about one barcoded beta molecule per two T cells was achieved by template switching. Overall study results and limits: Changes in expanded clonotypes were possibly confounded, as the CMV status of donors was unknown.

With a J-beta primer mix and a sample-barcoded 5' primer, a second PCR ran about 6 to 11 cycles. TCRdb passed the 5' RACE reads through MiXCR, listing each CDR3 protein once. The sample lists over 1,500,000 distinct CDR3 sequences, roughly 52% occurring once. The sequence derives from a woman in her forties in good health. The sequencing input was blood.

CDR3: CSAAPTRGAQETQYF. In DNA form, the CDR3 reads TGCAGTGCTGCACCGACGCGGGGGGCCCAAGAGACCCAGTACTTC. This rearrangement joins TRBV20-1 to TRBJ2-5; 8 positions agree with TRBD2. The germline gives CDR1 DFQATT, CDR2 SNEGSKA (reference sequence). There are 15 residues in the CDR3. Unmatched junction bases numbered 9, after V lost 5 bases and J lost 1 base.